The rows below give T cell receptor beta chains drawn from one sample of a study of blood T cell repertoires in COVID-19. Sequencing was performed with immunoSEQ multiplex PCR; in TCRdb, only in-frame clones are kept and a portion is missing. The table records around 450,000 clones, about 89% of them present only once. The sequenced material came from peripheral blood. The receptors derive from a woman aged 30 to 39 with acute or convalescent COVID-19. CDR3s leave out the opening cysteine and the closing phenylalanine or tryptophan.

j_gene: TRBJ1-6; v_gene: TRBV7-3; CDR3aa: ASRSIRDRASPLH
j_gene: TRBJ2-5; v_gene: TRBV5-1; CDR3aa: ASSHGTSGEETQY
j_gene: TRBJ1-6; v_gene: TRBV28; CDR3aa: ASSSRTGGNSPLH
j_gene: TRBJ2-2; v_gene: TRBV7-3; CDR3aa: ARNSPGQTNTGELF
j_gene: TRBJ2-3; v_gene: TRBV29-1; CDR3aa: SVGQANTDTQY
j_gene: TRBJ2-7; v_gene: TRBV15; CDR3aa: ATSRDQDRYYEQY
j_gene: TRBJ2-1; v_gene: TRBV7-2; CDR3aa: ASSSGTSGGAVSSRF
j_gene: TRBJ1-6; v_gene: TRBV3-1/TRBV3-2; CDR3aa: ASSQGNAGGNSPLH
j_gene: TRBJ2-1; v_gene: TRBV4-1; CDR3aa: ASSQGAARGISYNEQF
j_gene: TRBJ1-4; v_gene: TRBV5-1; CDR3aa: ASSQTGNEKLF
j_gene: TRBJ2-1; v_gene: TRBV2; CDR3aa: ASSGIMDRVRYNEQF
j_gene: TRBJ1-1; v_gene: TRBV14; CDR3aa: ASSQYSGVTEAF
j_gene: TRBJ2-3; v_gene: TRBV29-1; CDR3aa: SVVRTSQGTDTQY
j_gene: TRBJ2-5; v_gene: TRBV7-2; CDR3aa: ASSSDKPGETQY
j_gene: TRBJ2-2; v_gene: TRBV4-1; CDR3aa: ASSQRQGFDTGELF
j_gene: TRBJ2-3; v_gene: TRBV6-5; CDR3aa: ASRPGQFGTDTQY
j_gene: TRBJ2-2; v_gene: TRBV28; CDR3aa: ASRPSGGQPTNTGELF
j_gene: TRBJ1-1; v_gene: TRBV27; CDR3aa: ASSPLVAVNTEAF
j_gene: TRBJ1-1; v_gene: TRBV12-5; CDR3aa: ASGFRLGSLNTEAF
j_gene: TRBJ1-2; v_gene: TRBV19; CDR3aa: ASSIFQYGRSDGGYT
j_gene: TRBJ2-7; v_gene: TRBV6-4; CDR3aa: ARNIQGSRYEQY
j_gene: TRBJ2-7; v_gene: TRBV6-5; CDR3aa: ASSSGDSSYEQY
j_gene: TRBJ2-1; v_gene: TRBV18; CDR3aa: ASSRQSSYNEQF
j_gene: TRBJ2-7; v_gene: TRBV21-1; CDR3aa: ASSSGTWH
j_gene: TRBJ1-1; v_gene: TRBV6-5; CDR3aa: ASSYFRDRNTEAF
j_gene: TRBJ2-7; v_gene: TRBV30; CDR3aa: AWRGWDSDYEQY
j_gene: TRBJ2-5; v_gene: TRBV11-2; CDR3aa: ASSLPAGGVGETQY
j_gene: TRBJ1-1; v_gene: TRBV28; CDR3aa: ASSLFNWALNTEAF
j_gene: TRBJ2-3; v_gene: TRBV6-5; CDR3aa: ASSPRTRGDTQY
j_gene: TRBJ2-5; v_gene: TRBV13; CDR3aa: ASSLAGGPRETQY
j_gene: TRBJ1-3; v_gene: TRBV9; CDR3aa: ASSVLGASGNTIY
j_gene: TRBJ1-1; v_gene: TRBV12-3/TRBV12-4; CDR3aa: ASSRTGLTEAF
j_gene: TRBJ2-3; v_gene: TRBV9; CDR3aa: ASSRGGGADTQY
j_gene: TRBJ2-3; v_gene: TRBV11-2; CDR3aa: ASSWGGSGWADTQY
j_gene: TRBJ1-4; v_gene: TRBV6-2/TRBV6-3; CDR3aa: ASSSSRVNEKLF
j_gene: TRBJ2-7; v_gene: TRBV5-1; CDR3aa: ASSLVPDRVPYEQY
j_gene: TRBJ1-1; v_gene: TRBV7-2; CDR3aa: ASSSHDRDTEAF
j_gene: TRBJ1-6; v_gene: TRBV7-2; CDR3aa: ASSLVVGRYNSPLH
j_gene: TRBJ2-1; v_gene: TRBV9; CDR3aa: ASSRRTGISYNEQF
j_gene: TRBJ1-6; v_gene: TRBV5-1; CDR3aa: ASSLTGTPGQPLH
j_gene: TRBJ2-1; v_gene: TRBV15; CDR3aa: ATSIGTSLRNEQF
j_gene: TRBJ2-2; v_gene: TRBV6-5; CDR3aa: ASSYRQGGTGELF
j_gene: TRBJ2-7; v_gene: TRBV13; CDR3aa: ASSSTGGSSYEQY
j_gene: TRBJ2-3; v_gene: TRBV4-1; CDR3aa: ASSIVADADTQY
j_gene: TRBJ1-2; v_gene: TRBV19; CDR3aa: ASSGGRAYGYT
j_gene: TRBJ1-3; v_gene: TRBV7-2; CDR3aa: ASSLSIRNTIY
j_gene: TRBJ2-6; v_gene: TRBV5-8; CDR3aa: ASSGYRGPGANVLT
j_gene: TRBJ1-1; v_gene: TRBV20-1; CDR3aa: SASYSRRTDGTEAF
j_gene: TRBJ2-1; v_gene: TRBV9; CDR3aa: ASSVASGPAGVWDEQF
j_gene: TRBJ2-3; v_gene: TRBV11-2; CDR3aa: ASSQGGSRDTQY
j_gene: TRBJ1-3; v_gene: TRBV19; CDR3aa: ASSIRSRSSGNTIY
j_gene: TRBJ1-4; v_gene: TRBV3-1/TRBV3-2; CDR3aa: ASSPPWGFGDTSEKLF
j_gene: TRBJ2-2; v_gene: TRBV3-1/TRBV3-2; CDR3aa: ASSQIWPTRVGELF
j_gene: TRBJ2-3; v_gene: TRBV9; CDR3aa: ASSPRDRLY
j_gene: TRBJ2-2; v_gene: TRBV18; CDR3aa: ASSPSLAWTTGELF
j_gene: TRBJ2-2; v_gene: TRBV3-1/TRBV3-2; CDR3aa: ASSQLAGANTGELF